The 10 T cell receptor beta chains given below trace back to one sample, sequenced in a study of T cell repertoires in cytomegalovirus infection. TCRdb recomputed calls from the reads with MiXCR, one row per CDR3 protein. Of approximately 500,000 distinct CDR3 sequences listed, more than 15% were seen once; the top ten hold under 30%. The sample comprised CD8+ T cells from PBMCs. The receptors derive from a human donor in good health (CMV status not recorded). Some clones in this sample may be carry-over from other donors' samples.

There are many counts of this clonotype. This rearrangement joins TRBV7-9 to TRBJ1-4; TRBD1 aligns across 7 bases. Germline CDR1 is SEHNR and CDR2 is FQNEAQ (reference sequence). With 1 base clipped from V and 4 bases from J, the junction kept 9 bases outside the gene matches. The CDR3 is 17 residues long. This CDR3 is CASSLGRTGTFNEKLFF. The CDR3 DNA sequence: TGTGCCAGCAGCTTAGGGCGGACAGGAACTTTTAATGAAAAACTGTTTTTT.

This clonotype was recorded many times. This chain links TRBV24-1 with TRBJ2-3, with a tentative D call TRBD1 (6 bases). The germline gives CDR1 KGHDR, CDR2 SFDVKD. The V and J ends lost 4 bases and 0 bases respectively, with 16 bases between them. The CDR3 has 17 amino acids. The chain's CDR3 is CATSDPRQEGSTDTQYF. For the CDR3, the DNA is TGTGCCACCAGTGACCCCCGACAGGAAGGTAGCACAGATACGCAGTATTTT.

The chain recombines TRBV14 with TRBJ1-2; possibly TRBD1 for D (6 bases). The CDR3 has 18 amino acids. Germline V gene data show CDR1 as SGHDN and CDR2 as FVKESK. Trimming took off 4 bases at V and 1 base at J, with 22 bases between the two ends. The chain's CDR3 is CASSLSRGLYLNNYGYTF. CDR3 nucleotides: TGTGCCAGCAGCCTCTCCCGGGGGCTCTATTTGAATAACTATGGCTACACCTTC. Based on the CDR3 plus reference TRBV14 and TRBJ1-2, the full variable domain is EAGVTQFPSHSVIEKGQTVTLRCDPISGHDNLYWYRRVMGKEIKFLLHFVKESKQDESGMPNNRFLAERTGGTYSTLKVQPAELEDSGVYFCASSLSRGLYLNNYGYTFGSGTRLTVV.

The V call is TRBV13, the J call TRBJ2-7; D tentatively fits TRBD1 or TRBD2 (5 bases each). CDR1 is PRHDT and CDR2 is FYEKMQ in the germline V gene (reference sequence). V lost 4 bases and J lost 2, with 12 bases in between. There are 14 residues in the CDR3. For the CDR3, the DNA is TGTGCCAGCAGCTCGGGACCTAGAACCTACGAGCAGTACTTC. It is translated as CASSSGPRTYEQYF.

There are many counts of this clonotype. The gene calls are TRBV28 and TRBJ1-2, with D possibly matching TRBD1 (5 bases). Germline lookup yields CDR1 MDHEN and CDR2 SYDVKM. The CDR3 spans 13 residues. Trimming stripped 7 bases from V and 5 bases from J, with 14 bases between. The CDR3: CASNFGTAYGYTF. The DNA of the CDR3 is TGTGCCAGCAACTTCGGGACGGCGTATGGCTACACCTTC.

This clonotype has just a few counts. V is TRBV28 and J is TRBJ2-1; D is ambiguous. This CDR3 is 12 amino acids long. Deletions cut 9 bases from V and 7 bases from J, with 13 bases between. Germline values: CDR1 MDHEN, CDR2 SYDVKM. The CDR3 reads CASSSLENEQFF. CDR3 sequence (DNA): TGTGCCAGTAGCAGCTTAGAAAATGAGCAGTTCTTC.

This clonotype has ten or more counts. The chain couples TRBV11-2 to TRBJ1-1; possibly TRBD1 for D (6 bases). The CDR3 has 13 residues. CDR1 and CDR2 (germline): SGHAT, FQNNGV. V lost 5 bases to trimming and J lost 10 bases, with 17 bases between them. The CDR3 here is CASSPSSKGGAFF. CDR3 DNA sequence: TGTGCCAGCAGCCCCTCGAGTAAGGGGGGAGCTTTCTTT.

CDR3 region: CATSDLGRRETQYF. Here the CDR3 DNA reads TGTGCCACCAGTGATTTAGGTAGGAGGGAGACCCAGTACTTC. The chain uses TRBV24-1 and TRBJ2-5; possibly TRBD2 for D (5 bases). The CDR3 sequence is 14 residues long. Germline V lookup: CDR1 KGHDR, CDR2 SFDVKD. Trimming cost V 1 base and J 5 bases, with 10 bases left between them.

In this sample, this clonotype turned up many times. This rearrangement joins TRBV7-6 to TRBJ2-1, with a tentative D call TRBD2 (6 bases). The CDR3 length is 15 residues. Trimming stripped 4 bases from V and 7 bases from J, with 17 bases between. Germline V lookup: CDR1 SGHVS, CDR2 FNYEAQ. The CDR3 reads CASSSLGGPGNEQFF. CDR3 DNA: TGTGCCAGCAGCTCCTTAGGAGGGCCGGGTAATGAGCAGTTCTTC.

This clonotype has ten or more counts. The rearrangement links TRBV27 to TRBJ2-1; 7 bases line up with TRBD1. The CDR3 runs 15 residues. V dropped 7 bases and J dropped 3; count of bases not matched to a gene: 9. Germline values: CDR1 MNHEY, CDR2 SMNVEV (reference sequence). The DNA of the CDR3 is TGTGCCAGCACCTCCGGGACAGTCCACTACAATGAGCAGTTCTTC. It specifies CASTSGTVHYNEQFF.